The source of this T cell receptor beta chain is a study of OX40 agonist ivuxolimab in advanced cancers. About the study: Patients in dose escalation had liver, melanoma, kidney or head and neck cancers.

Trimming cost V 5 bases and J 1 base; bases outside gene matches: 3. In germline, CDR1 is MNHEY, CDR2 SMNVEV (reference sequence). The CDR3 has 14 amino acids. The data were produced by immunoSEQ multiplex PCR, yet TCRdb's version contains in-frame clones alone and is incomplete. The sample gives around 120,000 clones, 75% to 90% of which show up once; roughly 0.59% is in the top ten. Notes on the study in general: Expanded peripheral T cell antigen specificity was not determined. Clones of CD4+ and CD8+ blood T cells grew by week 6 at doses of 0.1 to 3.0 mg/kg.

This clone was detected once. Its cognate antigen is unknown. The receptor was isolated from an adult with an advanced solid tumor such as melanoma, head and neck, liver or kidney cancer. The chain joins TRBV27 to TRBJ2-7, with 9 bases identical to TRBD1. The sample in question was CD4+ or CD8+ T cells sorted from blood, obtained in a trial of the OX40 agonist ivuxolimab. Here the CDR3 reads CASSGQGPSYEQYF. CDR3 DNA: TGTGCCAGCAGTGGACAGGGGCCTTCCTACGAGCAGTACTTC.